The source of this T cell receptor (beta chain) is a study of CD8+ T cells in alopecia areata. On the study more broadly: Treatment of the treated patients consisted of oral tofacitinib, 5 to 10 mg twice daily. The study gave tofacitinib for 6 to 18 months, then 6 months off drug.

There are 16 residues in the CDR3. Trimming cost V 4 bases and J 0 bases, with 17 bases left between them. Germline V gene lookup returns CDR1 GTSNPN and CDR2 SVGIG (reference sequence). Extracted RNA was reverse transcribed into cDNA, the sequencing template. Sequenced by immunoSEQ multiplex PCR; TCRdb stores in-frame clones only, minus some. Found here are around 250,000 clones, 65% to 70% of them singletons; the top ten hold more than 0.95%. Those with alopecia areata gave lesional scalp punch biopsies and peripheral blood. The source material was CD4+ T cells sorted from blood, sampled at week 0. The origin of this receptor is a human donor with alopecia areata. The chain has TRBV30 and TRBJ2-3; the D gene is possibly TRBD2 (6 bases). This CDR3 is CAWTPPEGGSTDTQYF. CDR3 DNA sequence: TGTGCCTGGACCCCGCCGGAGGGTGGGAGCACAGATACGCAGTATTTT.